Listed here are 24 T cell receptor beta chains from one sample, sequenced in a study of blood T cell repertoires in COVID-19. The method was immunoSEQ multiplex PCR; TCRdb's version includes in-frame clones alone and lacks a portion of them. The sample lists 150,000 to 200,000 clones; approximately 87% were seen once. Sequencing was carried out using peripheral blood. These TCRs come from a young man with active or convalescent COVID-19.

The rearrangement joins TRBV11-2 to TRBJ1-4; TRBD1 aligns across 10 bases. In germline, CDR1 is SGHAT, CDR2 FQNNGV. CDR3 length: 15 amino acids. Unmatched junction bases numbered 0, after V lost 0 bases and J lost 5 bases. In nucleotides, the CDR3 is TGTGCCAGCAGCTTAGAGGGACAGGGGAATGAAAAACTGTTTTTT. Protein: CASSLEGQGNEKLFF.

The V call is TRBV11-2, the J call TRBJ1-6; 10 bases agree with TRBD1. CDR3 length: 15 residues. Trimming took 5 bases from V and 7 from J; bases not matched to a gene: 5. Germline assignment: CDR1 SGHAT and CDR2 FQNNGV. CDR3 sequence (DNA): TGTGCCAGCAGCCCAAGACAGGGGGCGAATTCACCCCTCCACTTT. Its translation is CASSPRQGANSPLHF.

The chain is built from TRBV6-5 and TRBJ2-7; D not certain. Trimming cost V 2 bases and J 2 bases, with 13 bases left between them. Germline V gene sequence: CDR1 MNHEY, CDR2 SVGAGI. The CDR3 spans 15 residues. The CDR3: CASSYAADNPYEQYF. The CDR3 nucleotides read TGTGCCAGCAGTTACGCGGCGGATAACCCCTACGAGCAGTACTTC.

CDR3 sequence (DNA): TGTGCCAGCAGCCAACGGGACAGGGAGAGGTGGGATAGCAATCAGCCCCAGCATTTT. Translation gives CASSQRDRERWDSNQPQHF. V gene TRBV13 combines with J gene TRBJ1-5, with TRBD1 identical over 9 bases. Germline V gives CDR1 PRHDT, CDR2 FYEKMQ (reference sequence). V gave up 5 bases and J gave up 0 bases; unmatched junction bases: 14. The CDR3 has 19 residues.

The chain couples TRBV19 to TRBJ1-5, with a possible D match to TRBD1 (6 bases). Per germline, CDR1 LNHDA and CDR2 SQIVND (reference sequence). Trimming stripped 0 bases from V and 0 bases from J, with 21 bases between. This CDR3 contains 20 residues. CDR3 sequence: CASSIEPPGHYLYSNQPQHF. The CDR3 DNA sequence: TGTGCCAGTAGTATAGAACCCCCGGGACATTACCTTTATAGCAATCAGCCCCAGCATTTT.

The J gene is TRBJ2-1, the V gene TRBV6-4; tentatively, D is TRBD2 (6 bases). CDR1 is MRHNA and CDR2 is SNTAGT in the germline V gene. V lost 3 bases to trimming and J lost 5 bases, with 11 bases between them. The CDR3 consists of 14 residues. CDR3 DNA: TGTGCCAGCAGTGAGGCGGGACCGAACAATGAGCAGTTCTTC. It encodes CASSEAGPNNEQFF.

The rearrangement joins TRBV12-5 to TRBJ1-1; 7 nucleotides align to TRBD1. The CDR3 spans 16 residues. Looked up from germline, CDR1 is LGHNT and CDR2 is FRNRAP. V was pared by 5 bases and J by 3 bases, with 12 bases of the junction left unmatched. This chain's CDR3 is CASGTDRALFDTEAFF. CDR3 DNA sequence: TGTGCTAGTGGTACTGACAGGGCCCTATTTGACACTGAAGCTTTCTTT.

The chain is built from TRBV28 and TRBJ2-7, with 10 nucleotides matching TRBD1. Germline V gives CDR1 MDHEN, CDR2 SYDVKM. The CDR3 contains 15 residues. With 3 bases clipped from V and 2 bases from J, the junction kept 4 bases outside the gene matches. Here the CDR3 reads CASSFKGTGAYEQYV. The CDR3 region has the DNA TGTGCCAGCAGTTTCAAAGGGACAGGGGCCTACGAGCAGTACGTC.

The chain carries TRBV4-1 and TRBJ1-6, with 8 bases aligning to TRBD1. V was pared by 4 bases and J by 10 bases, with 6 bases of the junction left unmatched. The CDR3 covers 14 residues. Germline V gene sequence: CDR1 MGHRA, CDR2 YSYEKL. CDR3 bases: TGCGCCAGCAGCCCCGGACAGGGTTTATCACCCCTCCACTTT. Translation: CASSPGQGLSPLHF.

The chain employs TRBV9 and TRBJ2-1; 15 positions match TRBD2. The germline CDR1 and CDR2 sequences are SGDLS and YYNGEE. The V segment lost 6 bases and the J segment 11 bases; nucleotides outside the gene matches: 6. The CDR3 runs 14 residues. The CDR3 region is CASNRGLAGGKQFF. The CDR3 coding sequence is TGTGCCAGCAATCGGGGACTAGCGGGAGGCAAGCAGTTCTTC.

This clone was recorded a few times. The chain combines TRBV10-2 with TRBJ1-5; tentatively, D is TRBD1 (5 bases). V lost 0 bases to trimming and J lost 3 bases, with 12 bases between them. From germline, CDR1 is WSHSY and CDR2 SAAADI. The CDR3 runs to 16 residues. The CDR3 reads CASSESRQWNNQPQHF. CDR3 DNA: TGCGCCAGCAGTGAGTCTAGACAGTGGAACAATCAGCCCCAGCATTTT.

The rearrangement uses TRBV4-2 and TRBJ1-1; D possibly corresponds to TRBD1 (6 bases). Per germline, CDR1 LGHNA and CDR2 YNFKEQ. This CDR3 has 15 residues. Trimming pared 4 bases from V and 1 base from J, leaving 13 bases between. Written as DNA, the CDR3 is TGTGCCAGCAGCCCCCCGGGACAAAAGAACACTGAAGCTTTCTTT. It translates to CASSPPGQKNTEAFF.

V usage is TRBV10-3 and J usage is TRBJ2-1, with 10 bases lining up with TRBD2. The ends lost 10 bases at V and 2 bases at J; junction bases unmatched: 17. The CDR3 runs 18 residues. Germline CDR1 ENHRY, CDR2 SYGVKD. As DNA, the CDR3 is TGTGCCACCGCTTTGGGGCTAGCGGGGGCCCTTACCTACAATGAGCAGTTCTTC. This codes for CATALGLAGALTYNEQFF.

The sample holds one count of this clone. The chain has TRBV7-9 and TRBJ2-3, with 10 nucleotides matching TRBD1. CDR1 is SEHNR, CDR2 FQNEAQ, per germline (reference sequence). The length of the CDR3 is 14 residues. The ends lost 4 bases at V and 6 bases at J; junction bases unmatched: 4. The CDR3 DNA is TGTGCCAGCAGCTCGGACAGGGGGATCGATACGCAGTATTTT. Translating it yields CASSSDRGIDTQYF.

The genes are TRBV19 and TRBJ1-2, with 7 bases aligning to TRBD1. CDR3 length: 14 residues. V was clipped by 0 bases and J by 7 bases; unmatched bases: 5. Germline V gene sequence: CDR1 LNHDA, CDR2 SQIVND (reference sequence). CDR3 in DNA: TGTGCCAGTAGTATAGATCGGGCAGGGGGTGGCTACACCTTC. This translates into CASSIDRAGGGYTF.

This clone has just one count. The chain links TRBV27 to TRBJ1-2; a weak D match, TRBD1 (5 bases). Trimming pared 2 bases from V and 2 bases from J, leaving 9 bases between. This CDR3 spans 14 amino acids. Germline loops: CDR1 MNHEY, CDR2 SMNVEV (reference sequence). The CDR3 DNA is TGTGCCAGCAGTTTAGGGGGGGAGAACTATGGCTACACCTTC. Translation gives CASSLGGENYGYTF.

This clone was seen just once. The V gene is TRBV2, the J gene TRBJ2-3; 8 bases fit TRBD1. This CDR3 contains 13 residues. Trimming at V came to 6 bases and at J to 6 bases, leaving 5 bases not matched to a gene. Germline values: CDR1 SNHLY, CDR2 FYNNEI. CDR3 sequence reads: CASRDRASDTQYF. The CDR3, as DNA: TGTGCCAGCAGGGACAGGGCTTCTGATACGCAGTATTTT.

This clone was seen just once. J is TRBJ1-6 and V is TRBV28; D is uncertain. CDR1 and CDR2 (germline): MDHEN, SYDVKM. V was clipped by 3 bases and J by 0 bases, with 9 bases between them. The CDR3 runs to 16 residues. The CDR3 sequence is CASSLQASSYNSPLHF. The CDR3 DNA is TGTGCCAGCAGTTTGCAGGCGAGCTCCTATAATTCACCCCTCCACTTT.

This clone has a single count. This sequence joins TRBV2 and TRBJ1-6, with 8 bases fitting TRBD1. Germline CDR1 reads SNHLY; CDR2 reads FYNNEI. Trimming took 1 base from V and 10 from J; bases not matched to a gene: 9. The CDR3 sequence is 16 residues long. CDR3 amino acids: CASSEESTTGGSPLHF. DNA for the CDR3: TGTGCCAGCAGTGAAGAATCCACTACAGGGGGATCACCCCTCCACTTT.

This chain links TRBV7-9 with TRBJ1-4, with D maybe TRBD1 (6 bases). V was cut by 2 bases and J by 8 bases, with 15 bases left in between. This CDR3 comprises 15 residues. CDR1 is SEHNR, CDR2 FQNEAQ, per germline (reference sequence). The CDR3 DNA is TGTGCCAGCAGCTTACGGGGGCAGGGAGGGGAAAAACTGTTTTTT. Its translation: CASSLRGQGGEKLFF. Using reference TRBV7-9 and TRBJ1-4 for the parts outside the CDR3, the full variable domain is DTGVSQNPRHKITKRGQNVTFRCDPISEHNRLYWYRQTLGQGPEFLTYFQNEAQLEKSRLLSDRFSAERPKGSFSTLEIQRTEQGDSAMYLCASSLRGQGGEKLFFGSGTQLSVL.

CDR3 in amino acids: CASSISGTGYTEAFF. In DNA, the CDR3 is TGTGCCAGCAGCATATCCGGGACAGGGTACACTGAAGCTTTCTTT. The chain combines TRBV7-9 with TRBJ1-1, with TRBD1 matching over 9 bases. This CDR3 is built from 15 residues. The germline CDR1 and CDR2 sequences are SEHNR and FQNEAQ (reference sequence). Trimming removed 5 bases from V and 3 bases from J; junction bases left unmatched: 7.

CDR3 region: CASSQDFTSGSGFF. Here the CDR3 DNA reads TGCGCCAGCAGCCAAGATTTCACTAGCGGGAGTGGGTTCTTC. The chain employs TRBV4-1 and TRBJ2-1, with 11 nucleotides matching TRBD2. Germline CDR1 is MGHRA and CDR2 is YSYEKL. The CDR3 is 14 amino acids. Germline trimming cut 0 bases from V and 15 bases from J; bases unmatched to any gene: 7.

The chain joins TRBV19 to TRBJ2-7, with TRBD1 as a possible D gene (6 bases). This CDR3 comprises 14 residues. The germline V gene has CDR1 LNHDA and CDR2 SQIVND (reference sequence). V shed 3 bases and J shed 3 bases, with 12 bases lying between them. Written as DNA, the CDR3 is TGTGCCAGTAGTATTCGAGACAGGCACTACGAGCAGTACTTC. Translation gives CASSIRDRHYEQYF.

The chain is built from TRBV27 and TRBJ2-1, with 9 bases that match TRBD2. The germline CDR1 and CDR2 sequences are MNHEY and SMNVEV (reference sequence). V shed 1 base, J shed 2 bases, and the junction held 3 bases outside the gene matches. The length of the CDR3 is 16 residues. Here the CDR3 DNA reads TGTGCCAGCAGTTTATTCCCTAGCGGGGCCTACAATGAGCAGTTCTTC. Protein: CASSLFPSGAYNEQFF.